These T cell receptor beta chains were read from a single sample in a study of T and B cells in COVID-19 patients. Using its own MiXCR run on the multiplex PCR reads, TCRdb lists one record per CDR3 protein. The sample holds approximately 10,000 distinct CDR3 sequences, more than 25% seen once. Material for sequencing was blood. The receptor source for this set is a human donor who had recovered from COVID-19. The CDR3 runs from the conserved cysteine through the conserved F or W. A D gene is named only where the DNA matches it firmly. Only part of the rows carry a size: once, few, many, or a class if the clone is expanded.

len	abundance	v_gene	d_gene	j_gene	CDR3aa	CDR3nt
15	NA	TRBV18	NA	TRBJ2-3	CASSPPMRGADTQYF	TGTGCCAGCTCACCACCGATGAGGGGTGCAGATACGCAGTATTTT
17	few	TRBV5-4	TRBD1	TRBJ2-5	CASSLWGTALLQETQYF	TGTGCCAGCAGCTTGTGGGGGACAGCCCTTCTCCAAGAGACCCAGTACTTC
15	few	TRBV5-5	TRBD1	TRBJ1-5	CASSARTGTDQPQHF	TGTGCCAGCAGCGCCCGGACAGGGACGGATCAGCCCCAGCATTTT
14	NA	TRBV20-1	NA	TRBJ2-7	CSVREGGGPREQYF	TGCAGTGTAAGGGAAGGCGGGGGCCCTCGAGAGCAGTACTTC
16	few	TRBV18	TRBD2	TRBJ2-5	CATLGTSGSRGETQYF	TGTGCCACATTGGGGACTAGCGGGAGTCGAGGAGAGACCCAGTACTTC
14	many	TRBV6-2/TRBV6-3	TRBD2	TRBJ2-1	CASRPSGRKDEQFF	TGTGCCAGCAGGCCTAGCGGGAGAAAGGATGAGCAGTTCTTC
13	NA	TRBV6-2/TRBV6-3	NA	TRBJ1-1	CASRLFMNTEAFF	TGTGCCAGCAGATTGTTCATGAACACTGAAGCTTTCTTT
15	medium-sized	TRBV19	TRBD2	TRBJ2-1	CASSTLAGGYNEQFF	TGTGCCAGTAGTACACTAGCGGGAGGATACAATGAGCAGTTCTTC
14	few	TRBV11-2	NA	TRBJ2-7	CASSPAAQGYEQYF	TGTGCCAGCAGCCCCGCCGCCCAGGGGTACGAGCAGTACTTC
17	many	TRBV5-5	TRBD1	TRBJ1-4	CASSLPGTGVWDEKLFF	TGTGCCAGCAGCTTACCCGGGACAGGGGTCTGGGATGAAAAACTGTTTTTT
11	NA	TRBV20-1	NA	TRBJ2-7	CSADTRYEQYF	TGCAGTGCGGACACGCGCTACGAGCAGTACTTC
15	NA	TRBV19	TRBD1	TRBJ2-2	CASSPGTGYTGELFF	TGTGCCAGCTCCCCCGGGACAGGCTACACCGGGGAGCTGTTTTTT
16	NA	TRBV6-2/TRBV6-3	NA	TRBJ1-1	CASSLMLTGVNTEAFF	TGTGCCAGCAGTTTAATGTTGACAGGAGTAAACACTGAAGCTTTCTTT
15	NA	TRBV12-3/TRBV12-4	TRBD1	TRBJ2-5	CASSPGQGGKETQYF	TGTGCCAGCAGTCCGGGACAGGGAGGGAAAGAGACCCAGTACTTC
14	once	TRBV6-5	NA	TRBJ2-1	CASSEVLARGEQFF	TGCGCCAGCAGTGAGGTGCTAGCACGTGGAGAGCAGTTCTTC
16	few	TRBV7-9	TRBD2	TRBJ2-3	CASSALTSGRADTQYF	TGTGCCAGCAGCGCCTTAACTAGCGGGAGGGCAGATACGCAGTATTTT
13	medium-sized	TRBV19	NA	TRBJ2-7	CASSSTVSYEQYF	TGTGCCAGTAGTTCGACAGTCTCCTACGAGCAGTACTTC
13	NA	TRBV10-3	TRBD1	TRBJ1-6	CAIRGQPNSPLHF	TGTGCCATCAGGGGACAGCCCAATTCACCCCTCCACTTT
15	few	TRBV18	NA	TRBJ1-1	CASSPRKTGNTEAFF	TGTGCCAGCTCACCACGAAAGACAGGTAACACTGAAGCTTTCTTT
17	NA	TRBV6-2/TRBV6-3	TRBD1	TRBJ1-1	CASNPPGTAVAGTEAFF	TGTGCCAGCAACCCACCCGGGACAGCCGTTGCGGGCACTGAAGCTTTCTTT
11	NA	TRBV12-3/TRBV12-4	NA	TRBJ1-1	CASGDPTEAFF	TGTGCCTCGGGCGATCCCACTGAAGCTTTCTTT
17	medium-sized	TRBV6-5	NA	TRBJ2-6	CASSHGTFRTGANVLTF	TGTGCCAGCAGCCACGGGACGTTCAGGACTGGGGCCAACGTCCTGACTTTC
15	NA	TRBV7-9	NA	TRBJ2-1	CASSLAGERGGEQFF	TGTGCCAGCAGCTTAGCCGGGGAGAGGGGCGGTGAGCAGTTCTTC